These 11 T cell receptor beta chains share one sample of origin, sequenced in a study of radiation and T cells in renal cell carcinoma. Some clones are missing from TCRdb's copy, which holds only in-frame ones; the method was immunoSEQ multiplex PCR. The repertoire consists of around 22,000 clones, with 55% to 70% occurring once and the leading ten covering approximately 23%. The treatment is: treatment-naive control, cytoreductive nephrectomy. Sequenced material: tumor tissue, taken from a patient whose treatment was nephrectomy without radiotherapy. These receptors came from a man aged 35-49 years with renal cell carcinoma.

The chain joins TRBV23-1 to TRBJ1-1; D is unresolved. TRBV23-1 belongs to the ORF category, with a function that is uncertain. CDR3 length: 15 amino acids. V was clipped by 1 base and J by 0 bases, with 9 bases between them. The CDR3, as DNA: TGCGCCAGCAGTCAATTAAAGGATATGAACACTGAAGCTTTCTTT. It yields the protein CASSQLKDMNTEAFF.

This clone was counted between two and nine times. This chain connects TRBV5-1 to TRBJ2-1; 8 positions agree with TRBD2. Germline V CDR1 and CDR2: SGHRS, YFSETQ. V was clipped by 6 bases and J by 4 bases; unmatched bases: 6. This CDR3 comprises 14 residues. CDR3 protein: CASTSSGPYNEQFF. As DNA, the CDR3 is TGCGCCAGCACGTCTAGCGGGCCGTACAATGAGCAGTTCTTC.

CDR3 nucleotides: TGTGCCAGCAGCTTAGATGGCGACAGTACTGAAGCTTTCTTT. This codes for CASSLDGDSTEAFF. The J gene is TRBJ1-1, the V gene TRBV11-3, with D possibly TRBD1 on 5 matching bases. The V end was cut by 0 bases, the J end by 5 bases, with 10 bases between. The germline gives CDR1 SGHNT, CDR2 YENEEA. This CDR3 is built from 14 residues.

V is TRBV7-2 and J is TRBJ2-4; D is perhaps TRBD1 or TRBD2 (6 bases each). Germline-derived CDR1 and CDR2 are SGHTA and FQGNSA. The CDR3 covers 14 residues. V lost 5 bases and J 8 bases, leaving 16 bases between the germline ends. In nucleotides, the CDR3 is TGTGCCAGCAGCGCCGGGACACCGGGGGACATTCAGTACTTC. This sequence encodes CASSAGTPGDIQYF. Using reference TRBV7-2 and TRBJ2-4 for the parts outside the CDR3, the full variable domain is GAGVSQSPSNKVTEKGKDVELRCDPISGHTALYWYRQSLGQGLEFLIYFQGNSAPDKSGLPSDRFSAERTGGSVSTLTIQRTQQEDSAVYLCASSAGTPGDIQYFGAGTRLSVL.

The genes are TRBV6-5 and TRBJ2-2; 9 nucleotides line up with TRBD1. Trimming at V came to 6 bases and at J to 4 bases, leaving 6 bases not matched to a gene. Germline-derived CDR1 and CDR2 are MNHEY and SVGAGI. This CDR3 is 15 amino acids long. CDR3: CASRAGQGSTGELFF. The DNA of the CDR3 is TGTGCCAGCAGAGCGGGACAGGGCTCCACCGGGGAGCTGTTTTTT.

V and J are TRBV6-1 and TRBJ1-2; a weak D match, TRBD1 (6 bases). Between the trimmed V and J ends, which lost 1 base and 6 bases, there was a span of 9 bases. The CDR3 runs to 13 residues. Germline-derived CDR1 and CDR2 are MNHNS and SASEGT. CDR3 sequence (DNA): TGTGCCAGCAGTGAAGACAGGGTTCATGGCTACACCTTC. Protein product: CASSEDRVHGYTF.

This clone was seen only a few times. This CDR3 is CASSQGRHEKLFF. The DNA for the CDR3 is TGTGCCAGCTCTCAGGGGCGACATGAAAAACTGTTTTTT. This chain joins TRBV28 and TRBJ1-4; TRBD1 might be the D (6 bases). The CDR3 runs to 13 residues. Per germline, CDR1 MDHEN and CDR2 SYDVKM. V dropped 8 bases and J dropped 6 bases, with 13 bases sitting between them.

The gene calls are TRBV13 and TRBJ2-1, with 8 bases fitting TRBD2. V was clipped by 0 bases and J by 7 bases; unmatched bases: 8. CDR1 is PRHDT and CDR2 is FYEKMQ in the germline V gene (reference sequence). The CDR3 contains 16 residues. In DNA form, the CDR3 reads TGTGCCAGCAGCTTAGGCGGGGGGGCCTTAGGGAATGAGCAGTTCTTC. Translation gives CASSLGGGALGNEQFF.

The V call is TRBV9, the J call TRBJ2-7; no reliable D call. Germline V CDR1 and CDR2: SGDLS, YYNGEE. V lost 0 bases and J 4 bases, leaving 14 bases between the germline ends. The length of the CDR3 is 15 residues. The CDR3 here is CASSVAMAGVYEQYF. CDR3 bases: TGTGCCAGCAGCGTAGCCATGGCCGGAGTTTACGAGCAGTACTTC.

This chain links TRBV28 with TRBJ1-1; D possibly corresponds to TRBD1 (5 bases). The CDR3 runs to 16 residues. V was pared by 2 bases and J by 6 bases, with 19 bases between. Germline CDR1 is MDHEN and CDR2 is SYDVKM. The CDR3 sequence: CASSLAGGGLPPEAFF. The CDR3 DNA is TGTGCCAGCAGTTTAGCGGGGGGAGGACTACCCCCTGAAGCTTTCTTT.

The chain recombines TRBV4-1 with TRBJ2-3; 9 positions match TRBD1. Germline V CDR1 and CDR2: MGHRA, YSYEKL. The V and J ends lost 1 base and 7 bases, in that order; junction bases with no gene match: 3. The CDR3 totals 14 residues. CDR3 loop: CASSQVTGGNTQYF. Written as DNA, the CDR3 is TGCGCCAGCAGCCAAGTCACAGGGGGCAATACGCAGTATTTT.